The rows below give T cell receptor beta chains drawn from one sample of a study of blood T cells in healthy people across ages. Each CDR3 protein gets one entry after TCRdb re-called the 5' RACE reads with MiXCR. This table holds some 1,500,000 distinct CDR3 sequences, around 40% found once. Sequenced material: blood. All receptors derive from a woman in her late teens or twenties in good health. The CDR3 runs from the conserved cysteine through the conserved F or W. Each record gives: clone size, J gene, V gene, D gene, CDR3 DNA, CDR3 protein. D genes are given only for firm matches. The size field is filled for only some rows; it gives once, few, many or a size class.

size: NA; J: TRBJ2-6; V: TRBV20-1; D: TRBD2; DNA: TGCAGTGCTATGACCCTTAGCGGGTCTGGGGCCAACGTCCTGACTTTC; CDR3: CSAMTLSGSGANVLTF
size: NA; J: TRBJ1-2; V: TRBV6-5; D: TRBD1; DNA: TGTGCCAGCAGGCCGGACAGGGGGGCTAGGTATTATGGCTACACCTTC; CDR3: CASRPDRGARYYGYTF
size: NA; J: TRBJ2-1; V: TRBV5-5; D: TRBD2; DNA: TGTGCCAGCAGCCCCAGCGGGGTTTACTACAATGAGCAGTTCTTC; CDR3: CASSPSGVYYNEQFF
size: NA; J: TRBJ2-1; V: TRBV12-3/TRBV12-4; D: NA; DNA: TGTGCCAGTAGTCGTCCGGTGGCCGTGATTATGAATGAGCAGTTCTTC; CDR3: CASSRPVAVIMNEQFF
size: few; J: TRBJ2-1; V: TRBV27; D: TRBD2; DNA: TGTGCCAGCAGTCCCTTAGCGGGAGCGTTCTACAATGAGCAGTTCTTC; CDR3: CASSPLAGAFYNEQFF
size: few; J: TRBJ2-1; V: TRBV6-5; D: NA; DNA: TGTGCCAGCGCTAGGGACTCCCCTTCCTACAATGAGCAGTTCTTC; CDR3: CASARDSPSYNEQFF
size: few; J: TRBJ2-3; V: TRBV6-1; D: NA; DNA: TGTGCCAGCAGTGCTTCTTCTAGCACAGATACGCAGTATTTT; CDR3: CASSASSSTDTQYF
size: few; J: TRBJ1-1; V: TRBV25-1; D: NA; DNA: TGTGCCAGCAGTGCCGGGGGGAAAGGCGAGGGCACTGAAGCTTTCTTT; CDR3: CASSAGGKGEGTEAFF
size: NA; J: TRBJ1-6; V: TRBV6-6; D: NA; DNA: TGTGCCAGCAGTCTGAAGGATTCACCCCTCCACTTT; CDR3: CASSLKDSPLHF
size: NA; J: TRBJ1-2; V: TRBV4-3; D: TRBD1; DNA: TGCGCCAGCAGCCACCGGACAGGGGACAGCTACACCTTC; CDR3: CASSHRTGDSYTF
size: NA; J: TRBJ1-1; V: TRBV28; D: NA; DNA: TGTGCCAGCAGCCGCGTCAAAGCTTTCTTT; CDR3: CASSRVKAFF
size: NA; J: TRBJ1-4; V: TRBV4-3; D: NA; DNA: TGCGCCAGCAGCCAAGATGATTTGCTAGGGAGGACTGAAAAACTGTTTTTT; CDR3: CASSQDDLLGRTEKLFF
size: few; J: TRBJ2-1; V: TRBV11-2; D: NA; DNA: TGTGCCAGCAGCTTGTGGCCGGAATACAATGAGCAGTTCTTC; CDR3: CASSLWPEYNEQFF
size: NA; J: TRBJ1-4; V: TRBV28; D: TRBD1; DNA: TGTGCCAGCAGTTCCTGGGACAGGCTGAATGAAAAACTGTTTTTT; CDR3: CASSSWDRLNEKLFF
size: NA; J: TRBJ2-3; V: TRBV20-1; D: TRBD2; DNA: TGCAGTGCTAGTCCGCCTAGCGGCGGTGGAGATACGCAGTATTTT; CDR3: CSASPPSGGGDTQYF
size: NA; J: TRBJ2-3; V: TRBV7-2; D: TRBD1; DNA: TGTGCCAGCAGCGACAGGACAGGGCAGGCAGATACGCAGTATTTT; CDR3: CASSDRTGQADTQYF
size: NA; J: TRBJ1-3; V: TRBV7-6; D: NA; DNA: TGTGCCAGCAGCTTCCGGAACGCGTTCTCTGGAAACACCATATATTTT; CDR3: CASSFRNAFSGNTIYF
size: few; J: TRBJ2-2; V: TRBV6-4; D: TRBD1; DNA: TGTGCCAGCCGGACAGGGGTGAACACCGGGGAGCTGTTTTTT; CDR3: CASRTGVNTGELFF
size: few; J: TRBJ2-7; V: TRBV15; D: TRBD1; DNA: TGTGCCACCAGCAGCCCGGGACAGGGCTACGAGCAGTACTTC; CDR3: CATSSPGQGYEQYF
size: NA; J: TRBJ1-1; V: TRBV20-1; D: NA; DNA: TGCAGTGCTAGAGCTAGCTTGAACACTGAAGCTTTCTTT; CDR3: CSARASLNTEAFF
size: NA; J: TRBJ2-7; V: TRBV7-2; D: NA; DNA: TGTGCCAGCAGCTTAGAACGGTGGTCCTACGAGCAGTACTTC; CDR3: CASSLERWSYEQYF
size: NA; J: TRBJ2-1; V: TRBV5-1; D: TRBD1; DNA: TGCGCCAGTGCTGAGGGACAGGCGGTAGGTGAGCAGTTCTTC; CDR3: CASAEGQAVGEQFF
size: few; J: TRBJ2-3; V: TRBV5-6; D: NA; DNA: TGTGCCAGCAGCTTGGTGGTCGGTTTAGATACGCAGTATTTT; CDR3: CASSLVVGLDTQYF
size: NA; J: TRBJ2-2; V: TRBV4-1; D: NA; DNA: TGCGCCAGCAGCCGCAAGTACTTCCTCCCGAACACCGGGGAGCTGTTTTTT; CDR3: CASSRKYFLPNTGELFF
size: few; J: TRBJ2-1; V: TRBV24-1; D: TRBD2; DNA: TGTGCCACCAGTGATCACGGACTAGCGGAGAGCAATGAGCAGTTCTTC; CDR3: CATSDHGLAESNEQFF
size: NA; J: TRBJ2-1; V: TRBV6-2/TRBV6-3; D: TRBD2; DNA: TGTGTCAGCAGCCGACTAGCGGGGACACTATACAATGAGCAGTTCTTC; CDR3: CVSSRLAGTLYNEQFF
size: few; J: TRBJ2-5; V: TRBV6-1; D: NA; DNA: TGTGCCAGCAGCCGATCCCCCTCAGACAGGCTGTCCCACGAGACCCAGTACTTC; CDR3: CASSRSPSDRLSHETQYF
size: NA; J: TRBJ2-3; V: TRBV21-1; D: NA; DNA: TGTGCCAGCGGAGCGGGAGCGCAGCGAACAGATACGCAGTATTTT; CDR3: CASGAGAQRTDTQYF
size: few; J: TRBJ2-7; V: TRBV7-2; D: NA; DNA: TGTGCCAGCAGCCCCCGGGACAAGAAGCAGTACTTC; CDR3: CASSPRDKKQYF
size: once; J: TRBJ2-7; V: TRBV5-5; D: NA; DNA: TGTGCCAGCAGCTTGGATGACAGCTATTACAATGAGCAGTACTTC; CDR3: CASSLDDSYYNEQYF
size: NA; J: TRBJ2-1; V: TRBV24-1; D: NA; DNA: TGCGCCACCAGGGCCTCCGGGCCCCTGCATGAGCAGTTCTTC; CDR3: CATRASGPLHEQFF
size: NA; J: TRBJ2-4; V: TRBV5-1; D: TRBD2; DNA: TGCGCCAGCAGGAACCCAACTAGCGGGAGATACAATGAGCAGTACTTC; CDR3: CASRNPTSGRYNEQYF
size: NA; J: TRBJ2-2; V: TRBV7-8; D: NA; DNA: TGTGCCAGCACCCGTGGTGGCGGGGCCGGGATGATCGGGGAGCTGTTTTTT; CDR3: CASTRGGGAGMIGELFF
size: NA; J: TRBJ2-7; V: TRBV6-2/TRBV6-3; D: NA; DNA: TGTGCCAGCGAGTCGACAGAAAACTACGAGCAGTACTTC; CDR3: CASESTENYEQYF
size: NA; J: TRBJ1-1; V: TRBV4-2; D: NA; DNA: TGTGCCAGCAGCCAAGATTCCGCTTTCTTT; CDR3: CASSQDSAFF